These 20 T cell receptor beta chains were all obtained from the same sample, sequenced in a study of CD8 T cells in ankylosing spondylitis. TCRdb recomputed calls from the 5' RACE reads with MiXCR, one row per CDR3 protein. The table lists about 240,000 distinct CDR3 sequences, approximately 11% of them singletons. What was sequenced was blood, either unsorted or a sorted T cell fraction (not recorded which). The receptors come from a male donor with ankylosing spondylitis or in good health (not recorded which).

This clonotype was found many times. The chain joins TRBV5-1 to TRBJ2-2; 7 bases match TRBD1. This CDR3 contains 15 residues. The germline V gene has CDR1 SGHRS and CDR2 YFSETQ. Losses at the gene ends were 3 bases for V and 5 bases for J; bases not matched to a gene: 7. This chain's CDR3 is CASSSTGVGTGELFF. The CDR3 nucleotides read TGCGCCAGCAGCTCCACAGGGGTAGGGACCGGGGAGCTGTTTTTT.

This clonotype was seen many times. V gene TRBV20-1 combines with J gene TRBJ2-7, with D possibly TRBD2 on 7 matching bases. From germline, CDR1 is DFQATT and CDR2 SNEGSKA (reference sequence). V was cut by 4 bases and J by 4 bases, with 23 bases left in between. The CDR3 length is 16 residues. The CDR3 coding sequence is TGCAGTGCTATTCAGGGGCTAGCGGTCCCCTCATACGAGCAGTACTTC. This translates into CSAIQGLAVPSYEQYF.

This clonotype has just a few counts. This chain connects TRBV3-1 to TRBJ2-4; 9 nucleotides align to TRBD2. J lost 6 bases, V lost 4 bases, and 7 bases had no gene match. CDR3 length: 15 residues. The germline V gene encodes CDR1 LGHDT and CDR2 YNNKEL (reference sequence). The CDR3: CASSRGRGVGNIQYF. CDR3 in DNA: TGTGCCAGCAGCCGCGGGAGGGGGGTAGGAAACATTCAGTACTTC.

This clonotype showed up just a few times. The rearrangement links TRBV15 to TRBJ2-2, with D tentatively TRBD2 (5 bases). Looked up from germline, CDR1 is LNHNV and CDR2 is YYDKDF (reference sequence). The CDR3 spans 17 residues. Trimming removed 0 bases from V and 0 bases from J, with 11 bases in between. CDR3 sequence reads: CATSRDFGVTNTGELFF. DNA for the CDR3: TGTGCCACCAGCAGAGATTTCGGGGTAACGAACACCGGGGAGCTGTTTTTT.

This clonotype was recorded at least ten times. This chain connects TRBV6-5 to TRBJ2-3, with unresolved D. Per the germline V gene, CDR1 is MNHEY and CDR2 is SVGAGI. V was shortened by 4 bases and J by 4 bases, with 15 bases between the two germline ends. This CDR3 region has 15 residues. CDR3 in DNA: TGTGCCAGCAGTTTTGGCCGCGACGGCCCAGATACGCAGTATTTT. Its translation is CASSFGRDGPDTQYF.

This chain joins TRBV2 and TRBJ1-2; D ambiguous. CDR1 and CDR2 (germline): SNHLY, FYNNEI. The CDR3 covers 13 residues. Trimming removed 3 bases from V and 2 bases from J, with 7 bases in between. As DNA, the CDR3 is TGTGCCAGCAGTGACTCGGGAAACTATGGCTACACCTTC. Its translation is CASSDSGNYGYTF.

In this sample, this clonotype turned up many times. The genes are TRBV5-6 and TRBJ2-1; 14 nucleotides line up with TRBD2. V shed 1 base, J shed 8 bases, and the junction held 5 bases outside the gene matches. The germline gives CDR1 SGHDT, CDR2 YYEEEE. The CDR3 totals 16 residues. Here the CDR3 DNA reads TGTGCCAGCAGCTTGCCTGGGACTAGCGGGAGCGATGAGCAGTTCTTC. Translating it yields CASSLPGTSGSDEQFF.

Notes on this clonotype: A read error may explain this, as a much larger clone is one base away. This sequence joins TRBV18 and TRBJ1-2; D might be TRBD1 (5 bases). Germline assignment: CDR1 KGHSH and CDR2 LQKENI. V was trimmed by 4 bases and J by 10 bases, leaving 16 bases between them. This CDR3 is built from 13 residues. This CDR3 is CASSREGPSVYTF. The CDR3 nucleotides are TGTGCCAGCTCACGGGAGGGACCCAGTGTCTACACCTTC.

This clonotype was seen a few times. The chain is built from TRBV4-2 and TRBJ2-7; 12 bases are shared with TRBD2. Germline V gene data show CDR1 as LGHNA and CDR2 as YNFKEQ. CDR3 size: 15 residues. Unmatched junction bases numbered 4, after V lost 7 bases and J lost 0 bases. In DNA form, the CDR3 reads TGTGCCAGCACCCAGGGACTAGCGGGCTCCTACGAGCAGTACTTC. Amino acid sequence: CASTQGLAGSYEQYF.

This clonotype was detected many times. The chain joins TRBV5-1 to TRBJ2-5, with TRBD2 identical over 11 bases. The CDR3 has 16 amino acids. The junction had 7 bases not matched to a gene; V was cut back by 4 bases and J by 2 bases. Germline CDR1 reads SGHRS; CDR2 reads YFSETQ. The CDR3 region is CASSLRLAGTQETQYF. The CDR3 nucleotides read TGCGCCAGCAGCCTTCGACTAGCGGGGACGCAAGAGACCCAGTACTTC.

This clonotype was counted many times. The chain combines TRBV9 with TRBJ2-2, with 11 bases that match TRBD2. CDR3 size: 18 residues. The V gene end was trimmed by 4 bases and the J gene end by 5 bases; junction bases not matched to a gene: 13. In germline, CDR1 is SGDLS, CDR2 YYNGEE. The CDR3 DNA is TGTGCCAGCAGCCTGCGGACTAGCGGGTCCTTGACGACCGGGGAGCTGTTTTTT. Protein: CASSLRTSGSLTTGELFF.

V gene TRBV7-8 combines with J gene TRBJ1-1; D unresolved. The germline CDR1 and CDR2 sequences are SGHVS and FQNEAQ. CDR3 length equals 15 residues. V was trimmed by 5 bases and J by 0 bases, leaving 13 bases between them. The chain's CDR3 is CASSPRGEMNTEAFF. CDR3 in DNA: TGTGCCAGCAGCCCCCGTGGGGAAATGAACACTGAAGCTTTCTTT.

The sample holds many counts of this clonotype. This chain connects TRBV12-3 or TRBV12-4 to TRBJ2-7, with unresolved D. V lost 3 bases and J lost 7, with 16 bases in between. This CDR3 region has 14 residues. The CDR3: CASSFEGWFREQYF. The DNA of the CDR3 is TGTGCCAGCAGTTTTGAAGGGTGGTTTAGAGAGCAGTACTTC.

The sample holds many counts of this clonotype. The chain couples TRBV12-2 to TRBJ2-1; the table calls TRBD1, which could not be checked here. TRBV12-2 constitutes a pseudogene. This CDR3 comprises 15 residues. CDR3 nucleotide sequence: TGTGCAAGTCCCGGGGGGACAGGGTTCTACAATGAGCAGTTCTTC. Residues: CASPGGTGFYNEQFF.

The chain carries TRBV7-9 and TRBJ1-4, with 7 bases identical to TRBD1. The V gene's germline CDR1 is SEHNR and CDR2 FQNEAQ (reference sequence). CDR3 length equals 15 residues. V lost 5 bases to trimming and J lost 3 bases; unmatched junction nucleotides: 6. CDR3 sequence (DNA): TGTGCCAGCAGCACCCCGGGACAGCCTAATGAAAAACTGTTTTTT. Translation gives CASSTPGQPNEKLFF.

Regarding this clonotype: It may be a read error: a sequence one base away is much more abundant. V usage is TRBV7-2 and J usage is TRBJ2-5; 7 positions match TRBD1. This CDR3 region has 14 residues. CDR1 is SGHTA, CDR2 FQGNSA, per germline. The ends lost 1 base at V and 4 bases at J; junction bases unmatched: 3. In DNA, the CDR3 is TGTGCCAGCAGCTTAGACACAGGGGCAGAGACCCAGTACTTC. Its protein is CASSLDTGAETQYF.

This clonotype came up many times. The V gene is TRBV4-1, the J gene TRBJ1-4; D is ambiguous. The CDR3 is made up of 13 amino acids. Germline V gives CDR1 MGHRA, CDR2 YSYEKL. V lost 4 bases to trimming and J lost 10 bases, with 13 bases between them. The chain's CDR3 is CASSPGIDGKLFF. The CDR3, as DNA: TGCGCCAGCAGCCCAGGTATAGATGGAAAACTGTTTTTT.

The rearrangement joins TRBV3-1 to TRBJ2-2, with D unclear. The CDR3 length is 12 residues. Germline assignment: CDR1 LGHDT and CDR2 YNNKEL (reference sequence). V was trimmed by 0 bases and J by 7 bases, leaving 3 bases between them. CDR3 region: CASSQEIGELFF. CDR3 coding DNA: TGTGCCAGCAGCCAAGAGATCGGGGAGCTGTTTTTT.

This clonotype was counted at least ten times. The genes are TRBV28 and TRBJ2-7, with D tentatively TRBD1 or TRBD2 (6 bases each). From germline, CDR1 is MDHEN and CDR2 SYDVKM. The germline V and J ends were trimmed by 3 bases and 5 bases, with 17 bases remaining between them. The CDR3 is made up of 15 amino acids. The CDR3 sequence: CASSFQPGGFNEQYF. CDR3 in DNA: TGTGCCAGCAGTTTTCAGCCCGGGGGCTTTAACGAGCAGTACTTC.

This clonotype has at least ten counts. J is TRBJ1-2 and V is TRBV5-1, with unresolved D. The CDR3 has 11 residues. The germline gives CDR1 SGHRS, CDR2 YFSETQ. V was pared by 6 bases and J by 2 bases, with 5 bases between. The CDR3 region is CASNGNYGYTF. The CDR3 DNA sequence: TGCGCCAGCAACGGAAACTATGGCTACACCTTC.